This TCR beta chain was captured by sequencing in a study of neoadjuvant anti-PD-1 for oral cavity cancer (dated by TCRdb to the early 2020s). Background on the whole study: Before undergoing curative-intent surgical resection, most patients got three to four biweekly nivolumab doses at 3 mg/kg. For patients who did not progress, a fourth nivolumab dose was given around day 43, followed by definitive surgical resection on days 50-56. Responders were defined as patients with complete response, partial response or stable disease by RECIST 1.1; non-responders were defined as patients with progression. An approximately 33% response rate was observed in the parent correlative cohort, in which around twelve patients were included. Points the paper makes about the study in general: Higher pretreatment blood Treg/Th17 ratios correlated with both higher pretreatment blood TCRbeta clonality and lower post-treatment tumor TCRbeta clonality. After neoadjuvant nivolumab, significantly higher T cell clonality (Gini index) was found within PBMCs in non-responders than in responders. Only a few patients per response group were included in the TCR analyses, and the authors called for validation in larger cohorts.

The germline ends are 8 bases apart after V is trimmed by 0 bases and J by 7 bases. From the cysteine through the phenylalanine, the CDR3 covers 14 amino acids. Only CDR3 DNA is held: 42 bases, read in frame from base 1. The germline V gene gives CDR1 as SGDLS and CDR2 as YYNGEE. With respect to this clone: There is no known antigen for this receptor. The sample holds no much larger clone one base away, and base qualities are not on file.

PBMC libraries used mostly approximately 450 ng of input genomic DNA for deep sequencing, with six replicates per sample. TCRbeta libraries were prepared with the immunoSEQ hsTCRbeta kit according to the manufacturer's instructions. The completed libraries were mixed into a single pool at 3 nM, then sequenced with an Illumina NovaSeq 6000 S4 flow cell. The original pipeline was this. The immunoSEQ Analyzer was used for raw data preprocessing and quality control. The analysis was limited to productive rearrangements, and each clonotype was defined by a unique CDR3 amino acid sequence. Using the R package tcR, the researchers computed the Gini-Simpson index as their estimate of repertoire clonality. Student's t test was used to compare Gini indices, and Pearson correlation was used to assess associations with tumor size change. This is the immuneACCESS table as TCRdb keeps it, with only in-frame sequences that have V and J called. A part of the clones is gone; compared with another copy, unresolved V genes explain less than half, and the rest is unexplained. V and J calls and clone size are given by that table; D and trimming were obtained from the DNA. Here the sample has fewer than 35,000 clones; about 87% occur a single time. The ten largest clones capture 3.5% of the sample.

Interpreted using the paper, the time point label stands for: before neoadjuvant nivolumab. Patients had been newly diagnosed with stage II-IVA oral cavity squamous cell carcinoma, and no prior systemic or radiation treatment had been given to the patients. Everyone in the cohort had locally advanced, HPV-negative oral cavity squamous cell carcinoma. Peripheral blood mononuclear cells were analyzed directly, without maintenance or expansion in culture. The samples were obtained from a longitudinal correlative study of a single-arm phase II trial testing neoadjuvant nivolumab in oral cavity squamous cell carcinoma. Subject-matched pre- and post-treatment PBMCs and tumors from three responders and three non-responders underwent genomic DNA-based TCRbeta sequencing. Peripheral blood mononuclear cells were drawn once before nivolumab treatment and a second time after treatment, when surgery took place. The Maxwell RSC DNA from Cells kit was used to isolate genomic DNA from PBMCs.

The sequencing used PBMCs, collected before nivolumab (anti-PD-1) treatment. The origin of this receptor is a person aged 35 to 85 with oral cavity squamous cell carcinoma. The rearrangement joined TRBV9 to TRBJ1-6, with no confident D gene call. The sequenced DNA is TGTGCCAGCAGCGTAGTGGCGTCCAATTCACCCCTCCACTTT. Translated, it reads CASSVVASNSPLHF.